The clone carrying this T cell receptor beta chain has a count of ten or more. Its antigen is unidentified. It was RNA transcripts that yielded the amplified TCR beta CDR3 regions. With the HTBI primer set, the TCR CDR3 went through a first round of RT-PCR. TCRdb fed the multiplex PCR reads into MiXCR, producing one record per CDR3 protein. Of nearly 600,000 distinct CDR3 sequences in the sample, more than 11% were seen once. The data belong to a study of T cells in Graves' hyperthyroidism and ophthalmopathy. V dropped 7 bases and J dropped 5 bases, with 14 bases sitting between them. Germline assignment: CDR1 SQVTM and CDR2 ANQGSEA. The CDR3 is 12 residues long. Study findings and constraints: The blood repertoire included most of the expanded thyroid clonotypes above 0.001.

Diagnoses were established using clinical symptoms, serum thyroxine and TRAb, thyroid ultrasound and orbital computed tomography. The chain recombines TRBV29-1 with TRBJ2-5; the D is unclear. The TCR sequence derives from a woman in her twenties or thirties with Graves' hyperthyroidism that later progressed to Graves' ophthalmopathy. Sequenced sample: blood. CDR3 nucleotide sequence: TGCAGCGCCTTTTTTGAAGACGAGACCCAGTACTTC. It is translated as CSAFFEDETQYF.